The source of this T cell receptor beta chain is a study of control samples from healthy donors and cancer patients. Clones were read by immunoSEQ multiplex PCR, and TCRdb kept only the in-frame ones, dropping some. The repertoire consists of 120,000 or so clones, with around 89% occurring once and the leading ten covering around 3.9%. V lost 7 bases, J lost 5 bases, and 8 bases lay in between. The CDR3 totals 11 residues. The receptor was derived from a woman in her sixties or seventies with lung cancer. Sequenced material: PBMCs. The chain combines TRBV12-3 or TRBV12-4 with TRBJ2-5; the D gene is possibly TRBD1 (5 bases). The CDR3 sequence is CASTKGETQYF. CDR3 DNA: TGTGCCAGCACCAAGGGGGAGACCCAGTACTTC.